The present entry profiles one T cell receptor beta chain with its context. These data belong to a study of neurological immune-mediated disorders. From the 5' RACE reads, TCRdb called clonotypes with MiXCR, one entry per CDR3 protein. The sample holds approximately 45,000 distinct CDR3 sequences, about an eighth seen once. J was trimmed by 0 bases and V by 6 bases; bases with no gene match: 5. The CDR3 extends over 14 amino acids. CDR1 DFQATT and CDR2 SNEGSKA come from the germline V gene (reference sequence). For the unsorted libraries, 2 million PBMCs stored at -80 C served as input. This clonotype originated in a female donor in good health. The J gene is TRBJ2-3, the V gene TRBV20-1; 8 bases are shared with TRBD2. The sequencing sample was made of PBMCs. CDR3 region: CSALLAESTDTQYF. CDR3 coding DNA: TGCAGTGCCCTACTAGCGGAAAGCACAGATACGCAGTATTTT.